This record concerns one T cell receptor beta chain sequence. These data originate in a study of blood T cell repertoires in COVID-19. Data came from immunoSEQ multiplex PCR; TCRdb stores just in-frame clones and leaves some out. The data hold about 210,000 clones, with around 83% observed a single time. This receptor was obtained from a man in his forties or fifties with active or convalescent COVID-19. Sequenced input: peripheral blood.

CDR3 bases: TGTGCCAGCAGTGCGGGGGACGGGGACGTCGATGAGCAGTTCTTC. Its protein is CASSAGDGDVDEQFF. The gene calls are TRBV2 and TRBJ2-1, with D possibly TRBD2 on 6 matching bases. Germline-derived CDR1 and CDR2 are SNHLY and FYNNEI. This CDR3 contains 15 residues. Trimming took 4 bases from V and 8 from J, leaving 18 bases between them.